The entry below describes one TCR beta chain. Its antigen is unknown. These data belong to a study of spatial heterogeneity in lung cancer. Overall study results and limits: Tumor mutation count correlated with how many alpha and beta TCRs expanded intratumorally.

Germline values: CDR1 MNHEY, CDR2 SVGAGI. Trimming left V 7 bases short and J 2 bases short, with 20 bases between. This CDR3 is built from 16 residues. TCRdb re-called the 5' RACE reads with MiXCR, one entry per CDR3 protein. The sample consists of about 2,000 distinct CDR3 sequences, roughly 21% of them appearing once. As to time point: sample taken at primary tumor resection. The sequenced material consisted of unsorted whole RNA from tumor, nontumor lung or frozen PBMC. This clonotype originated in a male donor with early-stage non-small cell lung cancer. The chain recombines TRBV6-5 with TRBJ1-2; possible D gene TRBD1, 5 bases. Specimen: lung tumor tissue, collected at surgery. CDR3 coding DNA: TGTGCCAGCATTCTGACCGGGGGGAGAGGGAACTATGGCTACACCTTC. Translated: CASILTGGRGNYGYTF.